These T cell receptor beta chains were read from a single sample in a study of cytomegalovirus exposure and HLA in healthy donors. TCRdb's table, derived via immunoSEQ multiplex PCR, lists solely in-frame clones and lacks some. This sample has tens of thousands of clones, with roughly 90% found just once. The specimen was PBMCs. These receptors were collected from a man aged 18 to 35 in good health and CMV-seronegative. The CDR3 runs from the conserved cysteine through the conserved F or W. The D gene is left open where the match is weak. A row's size may be missing; if present it is once, few, many or a size class.

NA | TRBD2 | TRBJ2-1 | TRBV5-1 | TGCGCCAGCAGCTTGCTGCGACTAGCGGGTTACAATGAGCAGTTCTTC | CASSLLRLAGYNEQFF
NA | TRBD2 | TRBJ2-2 | TRBV7-3 | TGTGCCAGCAGCCCGCCGACAGCGGGAGCTACCGGGGAGCTGTTTTTT | CASSPPTAGATGELFF
few | NA | TRBJ2-7 | TRBV5-5 | TGTGCCAGCAGCAGTGAGGAGCAGTACTTC | CASSSEEQYF
NA | TRBD2 | TRBJ2-1 | TRBV7-6 | TGTGCCAGCAGCCCTTTTATGGGAGGGAGCTCCTACAATGAGCAGTTCTTC | CASSPFMGGSSYNEQFF
few | NA | TRBJ2-3 | TRBV28 | TGTGCCAGCAGTTTAAATGGAGAAGATACGCAGTATTTT | CASSLNGEDTQYF
NA | TRBD2 | TRBJ2-3 | TRBV25-1 | TGTGCCAGCAGTGAATATACTAGCGGTCCCAGCACAGATACGCAGTATTTT | CASSEYTSGPSTDTQYF
NA | TRBD2 | TRBJ2-5 | TRBV29-1 | TGCAGCGTGCGGGGACTAGCGGAAGAGACCCAGTACTTC | CSVRGLAEETQYF
NA | TRBD2 | TRBJ2-1 | TRBV15 | TGTGCCACCAGCAGAGACGCCCTAACTAGCGTCTACAATGAGCAGTTCTTC | CATSRDALTSVYNEQFF
NA | TRBD2 | TRBJ2-5 | TRBV11-2 | TGTGCCAGCAGCTCCTGGACTAGCGACCAAGAGACCCAGTACTTC | CASSSWTSDQETQYF
NA | NA | TRBJ2-5 | TRBV9 | TGTGCCAGCAGCGTGGGGGCTAGTCTGTACCAAGAGACCCAGTACTTC | CASSVGASLYQETQYF
once | NA | TRBJ1-5 | TRBV7-2 | TGTGCCAGCAGCCCTAGGGAAGGAGGGCAGCCCCAGCATTTT | CASSPREGGQPQHF
NA | TRBD1 | TRBJ2-1 | TRBV5-1 | TGCGCCAGCAGTCTATGGACCGGGACAGAAAATGAGCAGTTCTTC | CASSLWTGTENEQFF
NA | TRBD1 | TRBJ2-7 | TRBV6-5 | TGTGCCAGCAGCGACAGGGGAAACGAGCAGTACTTC | CASSDRGNEQYF
NA | TRBD2 | TRBJ2-3 | TRBV28 | TGTGCCAGCAGTTTCATAACTTGGACTAGCGGGAGCACAGATACGCAGTATTTT | CASSFITWTSGSTDTQYF
NA | NA | TRBJ1-1 | TRBV6-5 | TGTGCCAGCAGTTACTCAGGGGGAGAGAACACTGAAGCTTTCTTT | CASSYSGGENTEAFF
NA | NA | TRBJ2-3 | TRBV9 | TGTGCCAGCAGCACTAACGCAGATACGCAGTATTTT | CASSTNADTQYF
NA | NA | TRBJ1-5 | TRBV28 | TGTGCCAGCAGTTCCCAGGTTCAGCCCCAGCATTTT | CASSSQVQPQHF
NA | NA | TRBJ1-1 | TRBV29-1 | TGCAGCGTTAAGGACAGATCGAACACTGAAGCTTTCTTT | CSVKDRSNTEAFF
NA | NA | TRBJ2-7 | TRBV7-2 | TGTGCCAGCAGCTTGGAGATGGGGGGATTGGAAACCTACGAGCAGTACTTC | CASSLEMGGLETYEQYF
NA | NA | TRBJ1-2 | TRBV7-2 | TGTGCCAGCAGCTTAGCTCCGGGACAAAACTATGGCTACACCTTC | CASSLAPGQNYGYTF
once | TRBD2 | TRBJ2-1 | TRBV4-1 | TGCGCCAGCAGCCGCCCGCCGAAGAAGACTAGCGGGAGTGGCGGTGAGCAGTTCTTC | CASSRPPKKTSGSGGEQFF
NA | TRBD1 | TRBJ2-5 | TRBV5-1 | TGCGCCAGCAGCATAGGACAGGGCCGAAAAGAGACCCAGTACTTC | CASSIGQGRKETQYF